This T cell receptor beta chain was sequenced for a study of T cells in Graves' hyperthyroidism and ophthalmopathy. Points from the study as a whole: Blood also held most thyroid clonotypes expanded beyond 0.001. Separating ophthalmopathy from stable hyperthyroidism was achieved by a 13 V-J model.

With regard to this clonotype: What it binds is unknown.

Amplification targeted TCR beta CDR3 regions from RNA transcripts. HTBI primers were used for first-round RT-PCR of the TCR CDR3. TCRdb passed the multiplex PCR reads through MiXCR, listing each CDR3 protein once. This table has more than 350,000 distinct CDR3 sequences, around 15% appearing once. Among ophthalmopathy patients, the Clinical Activity Score reached at least 3, the NOSPECS grade reached at least 4, and duration remained under 3 months. Any patient presenting with uncontrolled infection, other autoimmune disease, pregnancy or lactation was left out. Germline CDR1 SGDLS, CDR2 YYNGEE. CDR3 size: 13 residues. V was clipped by 0 bases and J by 5 bases, with 8 bases between them.

The TCR originated in a woman in her twenties or thirties with Graves' ophthalmopathy. This chain joins TRBV9 and TRBJ1-1, with D hard to call. Sequences were obtained from blood. CDR3 nucleotide sequence: TGTGCCAGCAGCGTAGGGGTTTGGACTGAAGCTTTCTTT. Protein product: CASSVGVWTEAFF.